One sample yielded the 32 T cell receptor beta chains listed below, sequenced in a study of CD4 T cells in relation to SARS-CoV-2 and coronaviruses. Which antigens these TCRs recognize remains unknown. Profiled with immunoSEQ multiplex PCR; TCRdb holds only in-frame clones, not every one. The table shows about 36,000 clones, with roughly 80% occurring only once. Material: naive CD4+ T cells from PBMCs, cultured in vitro. Regarding subset: naive CD4+ T cells isolated by negative enrichment. These receptors all come from an adult with COVID-19.

J is TRBJ1-1 and V is TRBV3-1 (or the pseudogene TRBV3-2); D is undetermined. The CDR3 contains 13 residues. Deletions cut 0 bases from V and 1 base from J, with 3 bases between. Germline V gene sequence: CDR1 LGHDT, CDR2 YNNKEL (reference sequence). CDR3 loop: CASSQDRNTEAFF. The DNA of the CDR3 is TGTGCCAGCAGCCAAGACAGGAACACTGAAGCTTTCTTT.

The chain couples TRBV30 to TRBJ2-3; 10 nucleotides match TRBD2. V was pared by 0 bases and J by 3 bases, with 0 bases of the junction left unmatched. The CDR3 length is 14 residues. The germline CDR1 and CDR2 sequences are GTSNPN and SVGIG (reference sequence). CDR3 in amino acids: CAWSVSGRTDTQYF. As DNA, the CDR3 is TGTGCCTGGAGTGTTAGCGGGAGGACAGATACGCAGTATTTT.

This clone was found a few times. The chain uses TRBV6-5 and TRBJ1-5; D gene ambiguous. Germline CDR1 is MNHEY and CDR2 is SVGAGI. CDR3 size: 13 residues. Deletions cut 6 bases from V and 7 bases from J, with 13 bases between. CDR3 region: CASSGVGVQPQHF. The CDR3 bases are TGTGCCAGCAGCGGGGTAGGAGTCCAGCCCCAGCATTTT.

This chain joins TRBV28 and TRBJ1-2; maybe TRBD1 (5 bases). The V end lost 5 bases, the J end lost 8 bases, and 12 bases lay between the germline ends. The V gene's germline CDR1 is MDHEN and CDR2 SYDVKM. The CDR3 is 12 amino acids. The CDR3 loop is CASSPGGWGYTF. In DNA, the CDR3 is TGTGCCAGCAGTCCCGGGGGGTGGGGCTACACCTTC.

V and J are TRBV5-8 and TRBJ2-1; 13 bases fit TRBD2. From germline, CDR1 is SGHTS and CDR2 YDEGEE. This CDR3 has 15 amino acids. J lost 9 bases, V lost 6 bases, and 9 bases had no gene match. The CDR3 loop reads CASTQTSGRFGEQFF. The DNA of the CDR3 is TGTGCCAGCACCCAGACTAGCGGGAGGTTTGGTGAGCAGTTCTTC.

This clone was detected only a few times. The genes are TRBV4-1 and TRBJ1-5; D uncertain. CDR1 and CDR2 from the germline V gene are MGHRA and YSYEKL. This CDR3 region has 15 residues. V was pared by 1 base and J by 0 bases, with 7 bases between. The CDR3 reads CASSQVGPSNQPQHF. The CDR3 bases are TGCGCCAGCAGCCAAGTAGGCCCTAGCAATCAGCCCCAGCATTTT.

This clone was seen a few times. The J gene is TRBJ2-5, the V gene TRBV5-4; either TRBD1 or TRBD2 may supply D (5 bases each). The V end was cut by 5 bases, the J end by 1 base, with 9 bases between. The CDR3 runs to 13 residues. Germline CDR1 is SGHNT and CDR2 is YYREEE (reference sequence). Here the CDR3 reads CASRGPSQETQYF. CDR3 sequence (DNA): TGTGCCAGCAGGGGACCGTCCCAAGAGACCCAGTACTTC.

This chain connects TRBV11-3 to TRBJ2-1, with 12 nucleotides matching TRBD2. The CDR3 runs 17 residues. V shed 0 bases and J 6 bases; nucleotides not matched to a gene: 6. The germline V gene encodes CDR1 SGHNT and CDR2 YENEEA. CDR3 DNA sequence: TGTGCCAGCAGCTTAGAGACTAGCGGGAGCTATCTCAATGAGCAGTTCTTC. Protein: CASSLETSGSYLNEQFF. The whole variable domain, remainder taken from reference TRBV11-3 and TRBJ2-1, is EAGVVQSPRYKIIEKKQPVAFWCNPISGHNTLYWYLQNLGQGPELLIRYENEEAVDDSQLPKDRFSAERLKGVDSTLKIQPAELGDSAVYLCASSLETSGSYLNEQFFGPGTRLTVL.

V gene TRBV3-1 (or the pseudogene TRBV3-2) combines with J gene TRBJ2-1, with D perhaps matching TRBD2 (6 bases). The V gene's germline CDR1 is LGHDT and CDR2 YNNKEL (reference sequence). Trimming removed 0 bases from V and 6 bases from J, with 24 bases in between. There are 19 residues in the CDR3. CDR3 sequence reads: CASSQDERTKSVFLNEQFF. In nucleotides, the CDR3 is TGTGCCAGCAGCCAAGATGAGAGGACTAAGTCCGTGTTCCTCAATGAGCAGTTCTTC.

This chain links TRBV5-1 with TRBJ2-4, with 7 nucleotides matching TRBD1. Germline loops: CDR1 SGHRS, CDR2 YFSETQ. CDR3 size: 18 residues. With 6 bases clipped from V and 0 bases from J, the junction kept 15 bases outside the gene matches. The CDR3 DNA follows: TGCGCCAGCACCTTAGGTGGGCCGGGACAGCTAGCCAAAAACATTCAGTACTTC. Translation: CASTLGGPGQLAKNIQYF.

This chain links TRBV6-2 or TRBV6-3 with TRBJ2-1; D may match TRBD1 or TRBD2 (5 bases each). The CDR3 is 17 residues long. Germline CDR1 is MNHEY and CDR2 is SVGEGT. V lost 1 base and J lost 4, with 17 bases in between. The CDR3 protein is CASSYLLASGGYNEQFF. In nucleotides, the CDR3 is TGTGCCAGCAGTTACTTATTAGCGAGTGGGGGATACAATGAGCAGTTCTTC.

The CDR3 region has the DNA TGTGCCAGTAGGACAGGGACCCACGAGCAGTACTTC. It encodes CASRTGTHEQYF. This chain links TRBV2 with TRBJ2-7, with TRBD1 identical over 8 bases. This CDR3 has 12 amino acids. In germline, CDR1 is SNHLY, CDR2 FYNNEI. J lost 5 bases, V lost 9 bases, and 6 bases had no gene match.

This chain links TRBV7-8 with TRBJ2-5; 7 bases match TRBD2. Germline V CDR1 and CDR2: SGHVS, FQNEAQ. This CDR3 contains 15 residues. V dropped 1 base and J dropped 4; count of bases not matched to a gene: 6. The CDR3: CASSLDPREVETQYF. The CDR3 DNA follows: TGTGCCAGCAGCTTAGACCCCCGGGAGGTAGAGACCCAGTACTTC. The full variable domain, in which reference TRBV7-8 and TRBJ2-5 provide the parts outside the CDR3, is GAGVSQSPRYKVAKRGQDVALRCDPISGHVSLFWYQQALGQGPEFLTYFQNEAQLDKSGLPSDRFFAERPEGSVSTLKIQRTQQEDSAVYLCASSLDPREVETQYFGPGTRLLVL.

V gene TRBV18 combines with J gene TRBJ2-1; perhaps TRBD2 as D (5 bases). V gave up 3 bases and J gave up 3 bases, with 9 bases separating them. Germline V lookup: CDR1 KGHSH, CDR2 LQKENI. There are 14 residues in the CDR3. The DNA for the CDR3 is TGTGCCAGCTCACCGGAGCGGTTCTACAATGAGCAGTTCTTC. Translating gives CASSPERFYNEQFF.

The chain joins TRBV2 to TRBJ2-5, with TRBD2 matching over 14 bases. The ends lost 6 bases at V and 5 bases at J; junction bases unmatched: 5. CDR1 and CDR2 from the germline V gene are SNHLY and FYNNEI. This CDR3 is 15 amino acids long. In nucleotides, the CDR3 is TGTGCCAGCAGCGGGACTAGCGGGAGCGGGGAGACCCAGTACTTC. The encoded protein is CASSGTSGSGETQYF.

The V and J genes are TRBV6-5 and TRBJ1-2; 9 bases map to TRBD1. The CDR3 consists of 13 residues. Germline-derived CDR1 and CDR2 are MNHEY and SVGAGI. Trimming removed 6 bases from V and 7 bases from J; junction bases left unmatched: 6. CDR3 amino acids: CASSRRQGGGYTF. The CDR3 DNA follows: TGTGCCAGCAGCCGGCGACAGGGGGGTGGCTACACCTTC.

This clone was observed a few times. The chain combines TRBV6-6 with TRBJ2-1, with 10 bases fitting TRBD2. CDR1 is MNHNY and CDR2 is SVGAGI in the germline V gene (reference sequence). Trimming at V came to 11 bases and at J to 8 bases, leaving 9 bases not matched to a gene. CDR3 length equals 13 residues. The CDR3 coding sequence is TGTGCCGGATCTAGCGGGAGTACGGATGAGCAGTTCTTC. Its protein product is CAGSSGSTDEQFF.

The chain combines TRBV3-1 (or the pseudogene TRBV3-2) with TRBJ2-2; D might be TRBD2 (5 bases). With 1 base removed from V and 1 base from J, the gap between germline ends came to 7 bases. The CDR3 sequence is 15 residues long. CDR1 and CDR2 from the germline V gene are LGHDT and YNNKEL (reference sequence). The DNA of the CDR3 is TGTGCCAGCAGCCAAGTGGAGGTGAACACCGGGGAGCTGTTTTTT. Amino acid sequence: CASSQVEVNTGELFF.

The V and J genes are TRBV7-8 and TRBJ2-7; D is unclear. This CDR3 spans 14 amino acids. Germline V gene lookup returns CDR1 SGHVS and CDR2 FQNEAQ. V was pared by 7 bases and J by 0 bases, with 13 bases between. The CDR3 loop is CASTPLRNSYEQYF. For the CDR3, the DNA is TGTGCCAGCACCCCCCTGAGGAACTCCTACGAGCAGTACTTC.

The rearrangement links TRBV15 to TRBJ1-5; D remains unclear. Germline V CDR1 and CDR2: LNHNV, YYDKDF (reference sequence). With 0 bases removed from V and 0 bases from J, the gap between germline ends came to 9 bases. CDR3 size: 16 residues. The CDR3 DNA reads TGTGCCACCAGCAGAGATATGGCGCTTAGCAATCAGCCCCAGCATTTT. Encoded protein: CATSRDMALSNQPQHF.

The rearrangement joins TRBV12-3 or TRBV12-4 to TRBJ2-1, with TRBD2 as a possible D gene (6 bases). Trimming left V 11 bases short and J 5 bases short, with 13 bases between. There are 12 residues in the CDR3. CDR3 in amino acids: CAARRANNEQFF. In nucleotides, the CDR3 is TGTGCCGCTAGGAGGGCGAACAATGAGCAGTTCTTC.

Concerning this clone itself: This CDR3 is also generated by other DNA sequences in the sample. V gene TRBV18 combines with J gene TRBJ2-3; maybe TRBD2 (5 bases). The ends were cut back, 3 bases at V and 0 bases at J, with 10 bases in the middle. Germline V gene data show CDR1 as KGHSH and CDR2 as LQKENI. This CDR3 is 15 amino acids long. CDR3 protein: CASSPQAASTDTQYF. CDR3 bases: TGTGCCAGCTCACCGCAAGCGGCTAGCACAGATACGCAGTATTTT.

The genes are TRBV5-8 and TRBJ2-3; 9 nucleotides agree with TRBD2. The germline gives CDR1 SGHTS, CDR2 YDEGEE. This CDR3 has 16 amino acids. Trimming cost V 1 base and J 2 bases; bases outside gene matches: 5. The CDR3, as DNA: TGTGCCAGCAGCTTGTTAGCGGGAGTGGACACAGATACGCAGTATTTT. Encoded protein: CASSLLAGVDTDTQYF.

The chain employs TRBV30 and TRBJ1-6; TRBD1 agrees at 11 bases. This CDR3 is built from 16 residues. The J segment lost 11 bases and the V segment lost 3 bases, leaving 12 bases of the junction unmatched. The germline V gene has CDR1 GTSNPN and CDR2 SVGIG (reference sequence). This CDR3 reads CAWREPGQGDSAPLHF. CDR3 bases: TGTGCCTGGAGAGAACCGGGACAGGGGGATTCGGCACCCCTCCACTTT.

The chain is built from TRBV10-3 and TRBJ2-5; the match to TRBD2 covers 15 bases. CDR1 and CDR2 from the germline V gene are ENHRY and SYGVKD. Losses at the gene ends were 4 bases for V and 4 bases for J; bases not matched to a gene: 1. The CDR3 totals 15 residues. The CDR3 DNA reads as TGTGCCATCAGTGGGGGACTAGCGGGAGGAGAGACCCAGTACTTC. The encoded protein is CAISGGLAGGETQYF.

V gene TRBV27 combines with J gene TRBJ1-2; D gene unclear. V was trimmed by 6 bases and J by 7 bases, leaving 12 bases between them. Germline loops: CDR1 MNHEY, CDR2 SMNVEV (reference sequence). This CDR3 is 12 amino acids long. The CDR3 loop is CASRKSAGGYTF. CDR3 nucleotides: TGTGCCAGCAGAAAGTCGGCGGGTGGCTACACCTTC.

This clone was counted between two and nine times. The rearrangement joins TRBV7-2 to TRBJ2-1; TRBD2 might be the D (5 bases). V gave up 5 bases and J gave up 9 bases, with 5 bases separating them. The CDR3 has 10 amino acids. Germline V gene data show CDR1 as SGHTA and CDR2 as FQGNSA. CDR3 region: CASSGGEQFF. The CDR3 DNA reads TGTGCCAGCAGCGGAGGTGAGCAGTTCTTC.

The chain has TRBV2 and TRBJ1-2; the D is unclear. This CDR3 contains 13 residues. V gave up 3 bases and J gave up 8 bases, with 13 bases separating them. Germline V gene sequence: CDR1 SNHLY, CDR2 FYNNEI. CDR3 in amino acids: CASSDLQSRGYTF. DNA of the CDR3: TGTGCCAGCAGTGATCTCCAAAGCCGGGGCTACACCTTC.

V gene TRBV10-3 combines with J gene TRBJ2-2; the match to TRBD2 covers 8 bases. The CDR3 totals 14 residues. V lost 8 bases to trimming and J lost 7 bases; unmatched junction nucleotides: 9. Germline V gene sequence: CDR1 ENHRY, CDR2 SYGVKD. CDR3 in DNA: TGTGCCATCTCGTTTAGCGGGACGGGCGGGGAGCTGTTTTTT. This codes for CAISFSGTGGELFF.

This chain connects TRBV27 to TRBJ2-5, with TRBD2 as a possible D gene (5 bases). This CDR3 has 15 amino acids. V was pared by 4 bases and J by 5 bases, with 17 bases between. The V gene's germline CDR1 is MNHEY and CDR2 SMNVEV (reference sequence). This chain's CDR3 is CASSSSGTLRETQYF. The CDR3 DNA is TGTGCCAGCAGTTCAAGCGGTACCCTTCGGGAGACCCAGTACTTC.

The V gene is TRBV30, the J gene TRBJ2-1; tentatively, D is TRBD2 (7 bases). This CDR3 spans 14 amino acids. V lost 5 bases to trimming and J lost 2 bases, with 13 bases between them. Germline V CDR1 and CDR2: GTSNPN, SVGIG (reference sequence). CDR3 protein: CAWGGGGTYNEQFF. The CDR3 nucleotides are TGTGCCTGGGGGGGCGGGGGTACCTACAATGAGCAGTTCTTC.

V usage is TRBV10-3 and J usage is TRBJ1-1; 8 bases match TRBD1. V lost 6 bases, J lost 1 base, and 4 bases stayed unmatched. Germline V gives CDR1 ENHRY, CDR2 SYGVKD. The CDR3 spans 14 residues. CDR3 amino acids: CAIRQGARNTEAFF. DNA for the CDR3: TGTGCCATCAGGCAGGGGGCTCGGAACACTGAAGCTTTCTTT.